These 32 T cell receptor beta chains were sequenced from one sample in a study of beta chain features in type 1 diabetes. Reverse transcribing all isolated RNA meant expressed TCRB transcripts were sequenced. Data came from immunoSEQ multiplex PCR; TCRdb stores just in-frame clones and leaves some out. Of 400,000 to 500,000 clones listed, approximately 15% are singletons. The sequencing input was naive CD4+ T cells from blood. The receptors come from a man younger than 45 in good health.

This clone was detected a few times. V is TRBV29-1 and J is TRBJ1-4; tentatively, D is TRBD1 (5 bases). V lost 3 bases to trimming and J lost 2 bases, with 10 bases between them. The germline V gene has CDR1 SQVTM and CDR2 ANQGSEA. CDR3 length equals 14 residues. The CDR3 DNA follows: TGCAGCGTTGACCTTGCAGGGACTAATGAAAAACTGTTTTTT. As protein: CSVDLAGTNEKLFF.

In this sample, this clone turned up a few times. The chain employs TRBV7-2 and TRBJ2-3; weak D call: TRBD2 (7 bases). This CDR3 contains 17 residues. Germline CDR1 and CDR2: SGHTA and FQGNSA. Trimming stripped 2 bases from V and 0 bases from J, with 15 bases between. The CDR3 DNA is TGTGCCAGCAGCTTACTTTCGCGGGGGCCTAGCACAGATACGCAGTATTTT. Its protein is CASSLLSRGPSTDTQYF.

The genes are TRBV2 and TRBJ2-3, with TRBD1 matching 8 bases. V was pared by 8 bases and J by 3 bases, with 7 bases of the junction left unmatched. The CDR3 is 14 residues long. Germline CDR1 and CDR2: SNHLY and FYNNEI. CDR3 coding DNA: TGTGCCAGCGGACAGGGACTGAGAACAGATACGCAGTATTTT. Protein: CASGQGLRTDTQYF.

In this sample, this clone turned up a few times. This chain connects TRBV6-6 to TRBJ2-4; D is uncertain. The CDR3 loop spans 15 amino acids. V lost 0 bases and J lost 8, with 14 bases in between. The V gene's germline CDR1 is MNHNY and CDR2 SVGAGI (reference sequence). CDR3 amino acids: CASSYSNLGLDIQYF. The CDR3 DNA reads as TGTGCCAGCAGTTACTCGAACTTGGGTCTGGACATTCAGTACTTC.

The CDR3 reads CAWRTTGAGGSYTF. CDR3 DNA: TGTGCCTGGAGAACAACCGGGGCAGGGGGAAGCTACACCTTC. The chain carries TRBV30 and TRBJ1-2, with 7 bases matching TRBD1. Germline CDR1 is GTSNPN and CDR2 is SVGIG (reference sequence). The CDR3 totals 14 residues. Trimming at V came to 3 bases and at J to 9 bases, leaving 13 bases not matched to a gene.

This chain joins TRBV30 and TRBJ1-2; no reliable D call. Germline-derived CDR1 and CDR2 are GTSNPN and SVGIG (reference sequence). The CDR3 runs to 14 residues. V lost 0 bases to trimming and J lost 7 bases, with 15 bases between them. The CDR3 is CAWSVLVGRAGYTF. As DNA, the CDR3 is TGTGCCTGGAGTGTTTTGGTGGGGAGGGCTGGCTACACCTTC.

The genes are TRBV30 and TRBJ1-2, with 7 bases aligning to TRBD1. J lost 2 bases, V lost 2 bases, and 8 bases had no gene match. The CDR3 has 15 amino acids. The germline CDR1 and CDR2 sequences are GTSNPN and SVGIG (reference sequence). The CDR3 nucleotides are TGTGCCTGGAGTACACAGCCGGGACAGAACTATGGCTACACCTTC. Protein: CAWSTQPGQNYGYTF.

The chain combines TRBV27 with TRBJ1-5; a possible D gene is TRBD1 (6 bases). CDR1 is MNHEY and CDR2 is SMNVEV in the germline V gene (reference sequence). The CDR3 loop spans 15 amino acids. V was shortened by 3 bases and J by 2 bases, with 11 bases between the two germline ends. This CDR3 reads CASSFSGVGNQPQHF. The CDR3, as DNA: TGTGCCAGCAGTTTTTCAGGGGTGGGCAATCAGCCCCAGCATTTT.

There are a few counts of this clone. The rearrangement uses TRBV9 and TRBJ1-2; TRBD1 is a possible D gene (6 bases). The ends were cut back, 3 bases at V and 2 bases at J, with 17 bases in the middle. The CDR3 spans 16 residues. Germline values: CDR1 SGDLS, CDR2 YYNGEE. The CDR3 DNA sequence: TGTGCCAGCAGCGCCGGCGGGATAGGGGGGAACTATGGCTACACCTTC. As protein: CASSAGGIGGNYGYTF.

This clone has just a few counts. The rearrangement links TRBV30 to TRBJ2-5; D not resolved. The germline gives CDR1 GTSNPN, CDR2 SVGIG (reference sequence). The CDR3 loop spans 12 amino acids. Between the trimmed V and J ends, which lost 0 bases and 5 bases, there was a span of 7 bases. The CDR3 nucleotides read TGTGCCTGGAGTGTACTTCGGGAGACCCAGTACTTC. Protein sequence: CAWSVLRETQYF. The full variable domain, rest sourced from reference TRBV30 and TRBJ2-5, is SQTIHQWPATLVQPVGSPLSLECTVEGTSNPNLYWYRQAAGRGLQLLFYSVGIGQISSEVPQNLSASRPQDRQFILSSKKLLLSDSGFYLCAWSVLRETQYFGPGTRLLVL.

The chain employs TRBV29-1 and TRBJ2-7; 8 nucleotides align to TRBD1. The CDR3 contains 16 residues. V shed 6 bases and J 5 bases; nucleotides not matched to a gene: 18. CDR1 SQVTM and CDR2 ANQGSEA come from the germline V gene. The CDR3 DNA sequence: TGCAGCGTCGTGAAGGACAGGGCCCCTGCGCAGGACGAGCAGTACGTC. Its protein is CSVVKDRAPAQDEQYV.

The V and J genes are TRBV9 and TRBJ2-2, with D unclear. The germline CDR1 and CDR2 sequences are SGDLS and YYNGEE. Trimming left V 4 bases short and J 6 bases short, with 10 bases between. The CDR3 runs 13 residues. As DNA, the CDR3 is TGTGCCAGCAGCATACATCCCGCCGGGGAGCTGTTTTTT. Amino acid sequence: CASSIHPAGELFF.

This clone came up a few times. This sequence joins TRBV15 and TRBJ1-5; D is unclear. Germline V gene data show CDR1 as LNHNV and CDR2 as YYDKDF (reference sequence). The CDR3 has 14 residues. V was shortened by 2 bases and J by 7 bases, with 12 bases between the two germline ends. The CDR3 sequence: CATSRRPDNQPQHF. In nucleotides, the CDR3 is TGTGCCACCAGCAGACGGCCAGATAACCAGCCCCAGCATTTT.

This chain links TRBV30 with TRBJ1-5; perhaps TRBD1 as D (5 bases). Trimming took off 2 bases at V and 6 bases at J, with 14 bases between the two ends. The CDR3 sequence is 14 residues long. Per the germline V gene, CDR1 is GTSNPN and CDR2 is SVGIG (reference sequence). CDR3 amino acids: CAWSFGGSSQPQHF. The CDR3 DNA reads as TGTGCCTGGAGTTTTGGGGGTTCGAGTCAGCCCCAGCATTTT.

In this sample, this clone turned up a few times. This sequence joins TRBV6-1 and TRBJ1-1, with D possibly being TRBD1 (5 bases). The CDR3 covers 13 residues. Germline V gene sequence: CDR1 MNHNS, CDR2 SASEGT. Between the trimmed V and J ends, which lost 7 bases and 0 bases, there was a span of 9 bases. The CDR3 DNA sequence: TGTGCCAGCAAACCCAGGGTGAACACTGAAGCTTTCTTT. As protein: CASKPRVNTEAFF.

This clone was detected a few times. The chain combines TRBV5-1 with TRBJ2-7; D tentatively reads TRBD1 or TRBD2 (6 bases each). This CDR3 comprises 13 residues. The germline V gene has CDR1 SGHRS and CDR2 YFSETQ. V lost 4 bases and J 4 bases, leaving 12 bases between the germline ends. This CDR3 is CASSPQGGYEQYV. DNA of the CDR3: TGCGCCAGCAGCCCACAGGGAGGTTACGAGCAGTACGTC.

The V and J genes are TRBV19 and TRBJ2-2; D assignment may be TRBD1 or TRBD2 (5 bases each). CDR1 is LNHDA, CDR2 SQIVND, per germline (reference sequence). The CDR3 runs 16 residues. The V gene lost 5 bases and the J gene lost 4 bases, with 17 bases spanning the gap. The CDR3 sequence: CASSSQGVSATGELFF. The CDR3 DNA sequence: TGTGCCAGTAGTTCTCAAGGGGTTAGCGCCACCGGGGAGCTGTTTTTT.

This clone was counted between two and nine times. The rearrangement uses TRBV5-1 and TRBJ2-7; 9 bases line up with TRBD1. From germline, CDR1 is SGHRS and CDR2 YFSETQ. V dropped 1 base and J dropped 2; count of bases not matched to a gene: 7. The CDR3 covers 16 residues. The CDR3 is CASSLFPGTGTYEQYF. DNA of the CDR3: TGCGCCAGCAGCTTGTTCCCCGGGACAGGGACCTACGAGCAGTACTTC. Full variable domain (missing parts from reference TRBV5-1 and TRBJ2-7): KAGVTQTPRYLIKTRGQQVTLSCSPISGHRSVSWYQQTPGQGLQFLFEYFSETQRNKGNFPGRFSGRQFSNSRSEMNVSTLELGDSALYLCASSLFPGTGTYEQYFGPGTRLTVT.

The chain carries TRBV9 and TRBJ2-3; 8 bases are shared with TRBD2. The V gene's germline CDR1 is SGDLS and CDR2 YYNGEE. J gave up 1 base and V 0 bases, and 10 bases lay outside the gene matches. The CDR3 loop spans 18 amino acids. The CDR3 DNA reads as TGTGCCAGCAGCGTAGCCCCCACGGCGGGAGGCGGCACAGATACGCAGTATTTT. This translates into CASSVAPTAGGGTDTQYF.

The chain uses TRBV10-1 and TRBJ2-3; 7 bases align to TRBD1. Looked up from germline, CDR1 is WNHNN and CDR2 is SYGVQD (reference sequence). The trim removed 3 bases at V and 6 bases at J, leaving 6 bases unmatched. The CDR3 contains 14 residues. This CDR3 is CASSEDRVKDTQYF. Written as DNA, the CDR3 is TGCGCCAGCAGTGAAGACAGGGTCAAGGATACGCAGTATTTT.

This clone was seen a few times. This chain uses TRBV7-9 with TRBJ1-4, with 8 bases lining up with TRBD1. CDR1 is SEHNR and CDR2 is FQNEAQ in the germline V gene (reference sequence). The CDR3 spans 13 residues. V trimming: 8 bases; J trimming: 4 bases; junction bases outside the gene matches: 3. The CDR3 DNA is TGTGCCAGCGGGACAGGACTTAATGAAAAACTGTTTTTT. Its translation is CASGTGLNEKLFF. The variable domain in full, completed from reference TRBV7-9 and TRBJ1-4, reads DTGVSQNPRHKITKRGQNVTFRCDPISEHNRLYWYRQTLGQGPEFLTYFQNEAQLEKSRLLSDRFSAERPKGSFSTLEIQRTEQGDSAMYLCASGTGLNEKLFFGSGTQLSVL.

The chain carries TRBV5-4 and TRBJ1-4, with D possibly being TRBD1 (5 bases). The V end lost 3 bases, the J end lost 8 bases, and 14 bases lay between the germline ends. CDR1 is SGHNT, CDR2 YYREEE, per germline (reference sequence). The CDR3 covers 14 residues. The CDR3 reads CASSSGGVGEKLFF. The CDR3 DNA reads TGTGCCAGCAGCTCAGGAGGGGTCGGGGAAAAACTGTTTTTT.

Here the CDR3 DNA reads TGCGCCAGCAGCCAGCGGGGAGCGGGGGCCAACGTCCTGACTTTC. Its protein is CASSQRGAGANVLTF. This sequence joins TRBV4-3 and TRBJ2-6; D may be TRBD2 (6 bases). The CDR3 length is 15 residues. CDR1 and CDR2 (germline): LGHNA, YSLEER. The ends were cut back, 3 bases at V and 4 bases at J, with 10 bases in the middle.

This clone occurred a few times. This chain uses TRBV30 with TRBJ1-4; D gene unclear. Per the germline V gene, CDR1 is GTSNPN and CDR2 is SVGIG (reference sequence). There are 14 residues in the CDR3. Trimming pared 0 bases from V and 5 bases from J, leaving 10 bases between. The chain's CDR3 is CAWSVRMRNEKLFF. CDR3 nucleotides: TGTGCCTGGAGTGTACGCATGCGAAATGAAAAACTGTTTTTT. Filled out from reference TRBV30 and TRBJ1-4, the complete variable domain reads SQTIHQWPATLVQPVGSPLSLECTVEGTSNPNLYWYRQAAGRGLQLLFYSVGIGQISSEVPQNLSASRPQDRQFILSSKKLLLSDSGFYLCAWSVRMRNEKLFFGSGTQLSVL.

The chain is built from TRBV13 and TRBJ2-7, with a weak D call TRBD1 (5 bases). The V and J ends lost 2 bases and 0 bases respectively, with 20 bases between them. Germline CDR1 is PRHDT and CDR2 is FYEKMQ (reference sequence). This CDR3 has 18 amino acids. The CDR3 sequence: CASSLRRQSSLRSYEQYF. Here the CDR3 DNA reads TGTGCCAGCAGCTTACGGAGACAGAGCTCTCTGCGCTCCTACGAGCAGTACTTC.

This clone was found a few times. The CDR3 spells CASNDRNGQETQYF. The CDR3 DNA reads TGTGCCAGCAACGACAGGAACGGCCAAGAGACCCAGTACTTC. The chain is built from TRBV28 and TRBJ2-5, with a weak D call TRBD1 (6 bases). Trimming shortened V by 7 bases and J by 1 base, and 13 bases separated the two germline ends. Germline V gene data show CDR1 as MDHEN and CDR2 as SYDVKM. The CDR3 is made up of 14 amino acids.

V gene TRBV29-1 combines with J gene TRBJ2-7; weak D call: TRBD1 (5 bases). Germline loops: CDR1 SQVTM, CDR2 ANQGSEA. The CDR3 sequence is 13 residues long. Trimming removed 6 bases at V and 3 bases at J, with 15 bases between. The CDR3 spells CSVLHARGYEQYF. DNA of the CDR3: TGCAGCGTCCTACACGCTAGGGGCTACGAGCAGTACTTC.

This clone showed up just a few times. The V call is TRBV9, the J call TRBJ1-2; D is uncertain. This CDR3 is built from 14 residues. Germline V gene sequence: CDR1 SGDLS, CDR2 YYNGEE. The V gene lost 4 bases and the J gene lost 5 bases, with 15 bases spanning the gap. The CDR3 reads CASSPDLESYGYTF. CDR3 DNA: TGTGCCAGCAGCCCCGATCTGGAGTCGTATGGCTACACCTTC. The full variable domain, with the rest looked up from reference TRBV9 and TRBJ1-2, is DSGVTQTPKHLITATGQRVTLRCSPRSGDLSVYWYQQSLDQGLQFLIQYYNGEERAKGNILERFSAQQFPDLHSELNLSSLELGDSALYFCASSPDLESYGYTFGSGTRLTVV.

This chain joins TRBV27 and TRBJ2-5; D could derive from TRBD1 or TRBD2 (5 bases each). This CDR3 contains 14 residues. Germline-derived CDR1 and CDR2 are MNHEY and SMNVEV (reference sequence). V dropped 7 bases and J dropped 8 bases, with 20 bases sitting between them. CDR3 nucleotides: TGTGCCAGCACCTCGGGGCTCCGCAGTGATACCCAGTACTTC. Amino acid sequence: CASTSGLRSDTQYF.

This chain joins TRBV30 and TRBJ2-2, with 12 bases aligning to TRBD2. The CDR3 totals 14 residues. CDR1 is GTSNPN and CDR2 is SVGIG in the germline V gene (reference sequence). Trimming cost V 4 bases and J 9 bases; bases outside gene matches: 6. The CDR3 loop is CAWTPRTSGRELFF. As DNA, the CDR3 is TGTGCCTGGACTCCAAGGACTAGCGGGAGGGAGCTGTTTTTT. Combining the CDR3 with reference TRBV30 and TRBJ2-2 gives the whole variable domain SQTIHQWPATLVQPVGSPLSLECTVEGTSNPNLYWYRQAAGRGLQLLFYSVGIGQISSEVPQNLSASRPQDRQFILSSKKLLLSDSGFYLCAWTPRTSGRELFFGEGSRLTVL.

The CDR3 region has the DNA TGTGCCAGCAAAGAGACAGGGATCCACAATGAGCAGTTCTTC. As protein: CASKETGIHNEQFF. The chain combines TRBV25-1 with TRBJ2-1; TRBD1 aligns across 7 bases. This CDR3 region has 14 residues. The ends lost 7 bases at V and 5 bases at J; junction bases unmatched: 8. Per the germline V gene, CDR1 is MGHDK and CDR2 is SYGVNS. The entire variable domain, with the rest obtained from reference TRBV25-1 and TRBJ2-1, is as follows: EADIYQTPRYLVIGTGKKITLECSQTMGHDKMYWYQQDPGMELHLIHYSYGVNSTEKGDLSSESTVSRIRTEHFPLTLESARPSHTSQYLCASKETGIHNEQFFGPGTRLTVL.

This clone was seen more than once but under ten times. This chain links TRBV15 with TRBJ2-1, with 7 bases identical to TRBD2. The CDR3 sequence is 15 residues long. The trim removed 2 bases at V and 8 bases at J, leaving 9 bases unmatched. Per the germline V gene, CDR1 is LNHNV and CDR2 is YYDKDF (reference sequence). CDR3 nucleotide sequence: TGTGCCACCAGCAGAACTTGGACTAGTGCCGATGAGCAGTTCTTC. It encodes CATSRTWTSADEQFF.